The 14 T cell receptor beta chains in this list originate from one sample, sequenced in a study of blood T cell repertoires in COVID-19. The protocol was immunoSEQ multiplex PCR, while the TCRdb copy is restricted to in-frame clones and leaves out a portion. Seen here are about 350,000 clones, approximately 89% observed once, and the top ten hold around 4%. The sample taken for sequencing was peripheral blood. These receptors all stem from a woman in her sixties or seventies with COVID-19, enrolled during active disease.

The chain uses TRBV7-9 and TRBJ1-6; 9 positions agree with TRBD1. J gave up 2 bases and V 5 bases, and 16 bases lay outside the gene matches. The CDR3 is made up of 20 amino acids. The germline gives CDR1 SEHNR, CDR2 FQNEAQ (reference sequence). The CDR3 protein is CASSNLPGQGGKAYNSPLHF. For the CDR3, the DNA is TGTGCCAGCAGCAACCTACCGGGACAGGGAGGGAAAGCCTATAATTCACCCCTCCACTTT.

In DNA, the CDR3 is TGTGCCAGCAGCTCCGGTTTGAGCAATCAGCCCCAGCATTTT. Translating it yields CASSSGLSNQPQHF. The V call is TRBV11-2, the J call TRBJ1-5, with D hard to call. This CDR3 is built from 14 residues. The V end lost 4 bases, the J end lost 1 base, and 8 bases lay between the germline ends. From germline, CDR1 is SGHAT and CDR2 FQNNGV. Supplemented by reference TRBV11-2 and TRBJ1-5, the full variable domain reads EAGVAQSPRYKIIEKRQSVAFWCNPISGHATLYWYQQILGQGPKLLIQFQNNGVVDDSQLPKDRFSAERLKGVDSTLKIQPAKLEDSAVYLCASSSGLSNQPQHFGDGTRLSIL.

DNA of the CDR3: TGTGCCAGCAGTTACCGAACAGGGGCCTATAATTCACCCCTCCACTTT. This codes for CASSYRTGAYNSPLHF. The chain employs TRBV6-5 and TRBJ1-6; 7 bases line up with TRBD1. The CDR3 loop spans 16 amino acids. Looked up from germline, CDR1 is MNHEY and CDR2 is SVGAGI. Losses at the gene ends were 2 bases for V and 2 bases for J; bases not matched to a gene: 3.

V usage is TRBV11-3 and J usage is TRBJ1-1; D is undetermined. This CDR3 contains 15 residues. Germline V lookup: CDR1 SGHNT, CDR2 YENEEA. V lost 1 base to trimming and J lost 12 bases, with 21 bases between them. In nucleotides, the CDR3 is TGTGCCAGCAGCTTAGGAGGGTCTCGTGGGGAAAGGACTTTCTTT. Translating it yields CASSLGGSRGERTFF.

The chain combines TRBV14 with TRBJ1-2; D not certain. Per the germline V gene, CDR1 is SGHDN and CDR2 is FVKESK. Trimming pared 6 bases from V and 7 bases from J, leaving 15 bases between. CDR3 length: 13 residues. DNA of the CDR3: TGTGCCAGCAGGGATGTCGCAGGCTTTGGCTACACCTTC. Amino acid sequence: CASRDVAGFGYTF.

The chain joins TRBV6-5 to TRBJ1-3; 8 positions match TRBD1. Germline V gene data show CDR1 as MNHEY and CDR2 as SVGAGI. J was trimmed by 9 bases and V by 11 bases; bases with no gene match: 12. The length of the CDR3 is 13 residues. This CDR3 is CAHRDRLQGTIYF. The CDR3 DNA follows: TGTGCCCACCGGGACAGGCTCCAGGGCACCATATATTTT.

J is TRBJ2-5 and V is TRBV7-9, with 7 bases identical to TRBD1. J gave up 2 bases and V 5 bases, and 5 bases lay outside the gene matches. The CDR3 extends over 14 amino acids. CDR1 is SEHNR, CDR2 FQNEAQ, per germline (reference sequence). CDR3 sequence reads: CASSPTGQQETQYF. DNA for the CDR3: TGTGCCAGCAGCCCTACGGGACAGCAAGAGACCCAGTACTTC.

V gene TRBV6-5 combines with J gene TRBJ1-1; D is possibly TRBD1 (6 bases). Trimming shortened V by 6 bases and J by 0 bases, and 11 bases separated the two germline ends. The CDR3 sequence is 14 residues long. From germline, CDR1 is MNHEY and CDR2 SVGAGI. CDR3 coding DNA: TGTGCCAGCAGAGGAGGACAGCTGAACACTGAAGCTTTCTTT. This codes for CASRGGQLNTEAFF.

To note about this clone: This same CDR3 is encoded by further DNA sequences in the sample. The chain couples TRBV6-5 to TRBJ1-3; D not certain. V dropped 7 bases and J dropped 0 bases, with 10 bases sitting between them. The germline CDR1 and CDR2 sequences are MNHEY and SVGAGI. The CDR3 sequence is 14 residues long. The CDR3 here is CASTPRGSGNTIYF. The CDR3 DNA reads TGTGCCAGCACCCCACGGGGCTCTGGAAACACCATATATTTT.

The J gene is TRBJ1-3, the V gene TRBV4-2; perhaps TRBD1 as D (6 bases). V lost 0 bases and J lost 0, with 21 bases in between. The germline gives CDR1 LGHNA, CDR2 YNFKEQ. This CDR3 region has 20 residues. As DNA, the CDR3 is TGTGCCAGCAGCCAAGATCGGTACAGGGAAACTAACTACTCTGGAAACACCATATATTTT. Protein sequence: CASSQDRYRETNYSGNTIYF.

Turning to this clone: Distinct nucleotide sequences in the sample also encode this CDR3. V gene TRBV7-9 combines with J gene TRBJ1-2, with a possible D match to TRBD1 (6 bases). This CDR3 is 13 amino acids long. Germline-derived CDR1 and CDR2 are SEHNR and FQNEAQ (reference sequence). Trimming shortened V by 5 bases and J by 2 bases, and 9 bases separated the two germline ends. CDR3 sequence reads: CASSTGQNYGYTF. In nucleotides, the CDR3 is TGTGCCAGCAGCACCGGACAGAACTATGGCTACACCTTC.

The chain couples TRBV21-1 to TRBJ1-6; TRBD1 is the table's D call and was not checked against the DNA. TRBV21-1 represents a pseudogene. The CDR3 has 18 residues. CDR3 sequence: CASSNLVSQGQRFSPLHF. CDR3 bases: TGTGCCAGCAGCAATCTAGTATCTCAGGGACAACGATTTTCACCCCTCCACTTT.

This chain links TRBV7-9 with TRBJ1-1; D is undetermined. There are 11 residues in the CDR3. V was trimmed by 3 bases and J by 10 bases, leaving 9 bases between them. Germline CDR1 reads SEHNR; CDR2 reads FQNEAQ (reference sequence). This CDR3 is CASSFLYGAFF. CDR3 nucleotide sequence: TGTGCCAGCAGCTTCCTCTATGGAGCTTTCTTT.

This chain connects TRBV6-5 to TRBJ1-2; D ambiguous. The CDR3 covers 14 residues. Per germline, CDR1 MNHEY and CDR2 SVGAGI. Trimming pared 0 bases from V and 7 bases from J, leaving 12 bases between. The CDR3 protein is CASSYSTQRGGYTF. DNA of the CDR3: TGTGCCAGCAGTTACTCGACCCAACGGGGTGGCTACACCTTC.